These 21 T cell receptor beta chains were sequenced from one sample in a study of patients and donors after allogeneic stem cell transplantation. TCRdb called the RT-PCR reads again in MiXCR, with one record for every CDR3 protein. This table holds more than 850,000 distinct CDR3 sequences, more than 15% found once. The sequenced sample was blood, either unsorted or a sorted T cell fraction (not recorded which). These receptors were obtained from a human donor who was either an allogeneic HSCT recipient or a stem cell or donor lymphocyte infusion donor (not recorded which). It is not recorded whose cells these are; they may come from a transplant donor.

The V gene is TRBV10-3, the J gene TRBJ2-7; D is unclear. Trimming pared 6 bases from V and 0 bases from J, leaving 15 bases between. The CDR3 extends over 15 amino acids. Germline V gene sequence: CDR1 ENHRY, CDR2 SYGVKD. CDR3 region: CAISATFKSSYEQYF. The CDR3 region has the DNA TGTGCCATCAGCGCGACCTTCAAAAGCTCCTACGAGCAGTACTTC.

This chain connects TRBV6-1 to TRBJ1-1, with 8 bases that match TRBD1. V lost 4 bases and J lost 0; bases outside the gene matches: 4. Germline CDR1 MNHNS, CDR2 SASEGT. This CDR3 is 15 amino acids long. This CDR3 is CASSATGGVNTEAFF. In DNA form, the CDR3 reads TGTGCCAGCAGTGCAACAGGGGGGGTGAACACTGAAGCTTTCTTT.

V is TRBV5-5 and J is TRBJ2-2, with TRBD2 matching 12 bases. The CDR3 runs 18 residues. Germline V gene data show CDR1 as SGHKS and CDR2 as YYEKEE (reference sequence). The J segment lost 2 bases and the V segment lost 0 bases, leaving 5 bases of the junction unmatched. This chain's CDR3 is CASSLGLAGGHNTGELFF. CDR3 nucleotides: TGTGCCAGCAGCTTGGGGCTAGCGGGAGGGCATAACACCGGGGAGCTGTTTTTT.

This clonotype was counted between two and nine times. The J gene is TRBJ1-1, the V gene TRBV3-1; D call uncertain. Trimming left V 0 bases short and J 7 bases short, with 9 bases between. The CDR3 extends over 13 amino acids. In germline, CDR1 is LGHDT, CDR2 YNNKEL (reference sequence). Written as DNA, the CDR3 is TGTGCCAGCAGCCAAGAATCGAGGAATGAAGCTTTCTTT. Its protein product is CASSQESRNEAFF. The full variable domain, completed using reference TRBV3-1 and TRBJ1-1, is DTAVSQTPKYLVTQMGNDKSIKCEQNLGHDTMYWYKQDSKKFLKIMFSYNNKELIINETVPNRFSPKSPDKAHLNLHINSLELGDSAVYFCASSQESRNEAFFGQGTRLTVV.

The rearrangement links TRBV4-3 to TRBJ1-2; perhaps TRBD1 as D (5 bases). V lost 1 base and J 4 bases, leaving 16 bases between the germline ends. The germline CDR1 and CDR2 sequences are LGHNA and YSLEER. The CDR3 is 16 residues long. In nucleotides, the CDR3 is TGCGCCAGCAGCCAAGTTCCGGGGAAGGGACCCTATGGCTACACCTTC. Protein sequence: CASSQVPGKGPYGYTF.

The chain recombines TRBV30 with TRBJ1-1, with D possibly being TRBD1 (5 bases). Trimming stripped 0 bases from V and 6 bases from J, with 8 bases between. The germline gives CDR1 GTSNPN, CDR2 SVGIG (reference sequence). There are 12 residues in the CDR3. The CDR3 DNA follows: TGTGCCTGGAGTGTACGACAGCCTGAAGCTTTCTTT. This encodes CAWSVRQPEAFF.

This clonotype was seen only a few times. The chain is built from TRBV7-9 and TRBJ2-1; tentative D call: TRBD2 (5 bases). From germline, CDR1 is SEHNR and CDR2 FQNEAQ (reference sequence). Trimming stripped 5 bases from V and 5 bases from J, with 13 bases between. This CDR3 has 14 residues. CDR3 in DNA: TGTGCCAGCAGCCTCCTCCTTAGCGACAATGAGCAGTTCTTC. It yields the protein CASSLLLSDNEQFF.

This clonotype has a count of ten or more. This chain joins TRBV12-3 or TRBV12-4 and TRBJ1-5; D gene unclear. CDR3 length: 14 amino acids. With 1 base removed from V and 2 bases from J, the gap between germline ends came to 6 bases. CDR3 DNA sequence: TGTGCCAGCAGTTTAGAGTGGGGCAATCAGCCCCAGCATTTT. Translation: CASSLEWGNQPQHF.

CDR3 in amino acids: CASSLGDRVGGYTF. CDR3 DNA: TGTGCCAGCAGCTTAGGGGACAGGGTGGGGGGCTACACCTTC. The chain recombines TRBV7-2 with TRBJ1-2, with TRBD1 matching over 9 bases. This CDR3 has 14 residues. With 1 base clipped from V and 8 bases from J, the junction kept 5 bases outside the gene matches. Germline V gene lookup returns CDR1 SGHTA and CDR2 FQGNSA.

The count of this clonotype is one. This chain uses TRBV5-1 with TRBJ1-4; unclear D gene. CDR1 SGHRS and CDR2 YFSETQ come from the germline V gene. The CDR3 covers 15 residues. Trimming pared 0 bases from V and 2 bases from J, leaving 8 bases between. The DNA of the CDR3 is TGCGCCAGCAGCTTGGACGGGTTTACTAATGAAAAACTGTTTTTT. Translating gives CASSLDGFTNEKLFF.

This clonotype was seen only a few times. The J gene is TRBJ1-3, the V gene TRBV6-2 or TRBV6-3, with TRBD1 matching over 7 bases. Looked up from germline, CDR1 is MNHEY and CDR2 is SVGEGT. The CDR3 extends over 16 amino acids. The trim removed 1 base at V and 8 bases at J, leaving 11 bases unmatched. CDR3: CASSYLPGQAVDTIYF. CDR3 coding DNA: TGTGCCAGCAGTTACTTGCCCGGACAGGCGGTAGACACCATATATTTT.

This clonotype occurred a few times. The V gene is TRBV15, the J gene TRBJ1-2; unclear D gene. The germline CDR1 and CDR2 sequences are LNHNV and YYDKDF (reference sequence). The CDR3 spans 15 residues. The V and J ends lost 0 bases and 6 bases respectively, with 14 bases between them. Here the CDR3 reads CATSRDALGWNGYTF. The DNA for the CDR3 is TGTGCCACCAGCAGAGATGCTTTGGGGTGGAATGGCTACACCTTC.

CDR3 coding DNA: TGCAGCGTTGGGTTCAGGGGACGAACCAAAAACATTCAGTACTTC. Its protein is CSVGFRGRTKNIQYF. V usage is TRBV29-1 and J usage is TRBJ2-4, with a weak D call TRBD1 (6 bases). This CDR3 contains 15 residues. Germline assignment: CDR1 SQVTM and CDR2 ANQGSEA. V was cut by 4 bases and J by 2 bases, with 15 bases left in between. Full variable domain (rest looked up from reference TRBV29-1 and TRBJ2-4): SAVISQKPSRDICQRGTSLTIQCQVDSQVTMMFWYRQQPGQSLTLIATANQGSEATYESGFVIDKFPISRPNLTFSTLTVSNMSPEDSSIYLCSVGFRGRTKNIQYFGAGTRLSVL.

The rearrangement uses TRBV27 and TRBJ2-3, with unresolved D. The CDR3 contains 13 residues. CDR1 and CDR2 from the germline V gene are MNHEY and SMNVEV (reference sequence). V lost 2 bases, J lost 3 bases, and 6 bases lay in between. The CDR3 DNA reads as TGTGCCAGCAGTTTAGAGGAGACAGATACGCAGTATTTT. Its protein product is CASSLEETDTQYF.

The J gene is TRBJ2-7, the V gene TRBV5-5; D gene uncertain. This CDR3 has 15 amino acids. Germline V CDR1 and CDR2: SGHKS, YYEKEE (reference sequence). Trimming took 5 bases from V and 7 from J, leaving 22 bases between them. The CDR3 region is CASSARRPTSWEQYF. As DNA, the CDR3 is TGTGCCAGCAGTGCCCGAAGACCCACCTCATGGGAGCAGTACTTC.

Only a few counts were recorded for this clonotype. The CDR3 reads CASTLSPTSGVYNEQFF. DNA of the CDR3: TGTGCCAGCACTCTGTCCCCGACTAGCGGGGTCTACAATGAGCAGTTCTTC. The rearrangement joins TRBV12-3 or TRBV12-4 to TRBJ2-1; TRBD2 matches 11 bases. Germline trimming cut 7 bases from V and 3 bases from J; bases unmatched to any gene: 11. CDR3 length: 17 amino acids.

This clonotype was picked up a small number of times. The J gene is TRBJ2-2, the V gene TRBV9; the match to TRBD2 covers 7 bases. This CDR3 comprises 16 residues. Germline V gives CDR1 SGDLS, CDR2 YYNGEE. The V gene end was trimmed by 0 bases and the J gene end by 1 base; junction bases not matched to a gene: 3. CDR3 sequence (DNA): TGTGCCAGCAGCGTAGCTCAGCGGGGGAACACCGGGGAGCTGTTTTTT. Translated, it gives CASSVAQRGNTGELFF.

This clonotype was detected ten times or more. V is TRBV12-3 or TRBV12-4 and J is TRBJ1-1; the D is unclear. The CDR3 consists of 14 residues. V was pared by 5 bases and J by 7 bases, with 17 bases between. The CDR3 bases are TGTGCCAGCAGTCCCCGGAGGCAGGATCTTGAAGCTTTCTTT. Protein product: CASSPRRQDLEAFF.

This clonotype was found a few times. The chain combines TRBV5-1 with TRBJ2-7, with D perhaps TRBD1 or TRBD2 (5 bases each). The CDR3 sequence is 14 residues long. V lost 2 bases, J lost 5 bases, and 14 bases lay in between. Germline V gene data show CDR1 as SGHRS and CDR2 as YFSETQ. The CDR3 region has the DNA TGCGCCAGCAGCTTAGGGACCGTAACAAACGAGCAGTACTTC. It codes for CASSLGTVTNEQYF.

In this sample, this clonotype turned up a few times. V is TRBV12-3 or TRBV12-4 and J is TRBJ2-1, with 7 bases matching TRBD1. The CDR3 contains 14 residues. V shed 6 bases, J shed 8 bases, and the junction held 10 bases outside the gene matches. The CDR3 DNA is TGTGCCAGCAGATTCTCCGGGACAGAGGATGAGCAGTTCTTC. The encoded protein is CASRFSGTEDEQFF.

DNA for the CDR3: TGTGCCAGCAGTACGGGGGCTCCTGAGCAGTTCTTC. It translates to CASSTGAPEQFF. V and J are TRBV2 and TRBJ2-1; D could derive from TRBD1 or TRBD2 (6 bases each). The germline V gene has CDR1 SNHLY and CDR2 FYNNEI. Trimming removed 5 bases from V and 9 bases from J, with 11 bases in between. The CDR3 sequence is 12 residues long.